A single sample is the source of the 23 T cell receptor beta chains below, sequenced in a study of graft-versus-host responses after intestinal transplantation. Repertoires were generated with immunoSEQ multiplex PCR, while TCRdb's copy carries only in-frame clones and drops some. This table holds over 80,000 clones, 92% found once. For these receptors, no antigen is known. The starting material was unstimulated CD8+ T cells sorted from spleen or lymph node cells, obtained before transplant. These TCRs come from a human donor who was the organ donor for an intestinal transplant.

The chain is built from TRBV30 and TRBJ1-5; no firm D call. The CDR3 spans 14 residues. V lost 0 bases and J lost 1, with 7 bases in between. Germline assignment: CDR1 GTSNPN and CDR2 SVGIG (reference sequence). The CDR3 nucleotides are TGTGCCTGGAGTGTGGCCCCGAGCAATCAGCCCCAGCATTTT. It is translated as CAWSVAPSNQPQHF.

The chain recombines TRBV4-2 with TRBJ2-3; 9 positions match TRBD2. The CDR3 has 17 residues. V shed 0 bases and J 5 bases; nucleotides not matched to a gene: 9. The germline V gene encodes CDR1 LGHNA and CDR2 YNFKEQ. The CDR3 sequence: CASSQDPGGGALDTQYF. The CDR3 DNA reads as TGTGCCAGCAGCCAAGATCCTGGCGGGGGGGCTCTAGATACGCAGTATTTT.

The rearrangement joins TRBV27 to TRBJ2-7, with TRBD2 identical over 12 bases. The germline V gene encodes CDR1 MNHEY and CDR2 SMNVEV (reference sequence). The CDR3 totals 15 residues. V lost 7 bases, J lost 6 bases, and 10 bases stayed unmatched. The CDR3 is CASIGLGGLAGEQYF. As DNA, the CDR3 is TGTGCCAGCATTGGCCTTGGGGGACTAGCGGGCGAGCAGTACTTC.

A single count supports this clone. V usage is TRBV4-3 and J usage is TRBJ2-5; 8 bases match TRBD1. This CDR3 spans 15 amino acids. V trimming: 3 bases; J trimming: 5 bases; junction bases outside the gene matches: 8. Germline V gene sequence: CDR1 LGHNA, CDR2 YSLEER. The CDR3 region is CASSQSPGGLETQYF. As DNA, the CDR3 is TGCGCCAGCAGCCAGAGCCCAGGGGGCCTGGAGACCCAGTACTTC.

V gene TRBV2 combines with J gene TRBJ2-7; possible D gene TRBD1, 6 bases. Germline-derived CDR1 and CDR2 are SNHLY and FYNNEI. The CDR3 length is 12 residues. Trimming took 8 bases from V and 3 from J, leaving 11 bases between them. CDR3 amino acids: CASGQSRYEQYF. Written as DNA, the CDR3 is TGTGCCAGCGGACAGTCCCGCTACGAGCAGTACTTC.

The rearrangement links TRBV6-6 to TRBJ2-7; 8 nucleotides line up with TRBD2. The junction had 3 bases not matched to a gene; V was cut back by 0 bases and J by 2 bases. Looked up from germline, CDR1 is MNHNY and CDR2 is SVGAGI (reference sequence). The CDR3 covers 15 residues. CDR3 DNA: TGTGCCAGCAGTTACTCGAGCGGGGGACCCTACGAGCAGTACTTC. Translation gives CASSYSSGGPYEQYF.

The V call is TRBV7-9, the J call TRBJ2-1, with 9 bases identical to TRBD2. Germline V CDR1 and CDR2: SEHNR, FQNEAQ (reference sequence). CDR3 size: 14 residues. Trimming took 3 bases from V and 3 from J; bases not matched to a gene: 0. The CDR3 DNA reads as TGTGCCAGCAGCTTTAGCGGGGGCTACAATGAGCAGTTCTTC. Translation gives CASSFSGGYNEQFF.

J is TRBJ2-1 and V is TRBV11-2; 15 bases line up with TRBD2. The CDR3 sequence is 18 residues long. Unmatched junction bases numbered 12, after V lost 5 bases and J lost 7 bases. Looked up from germline, CDR1 is SGHAT and CDR2 is FQNNGV. CDR3 nucleotides: TGTGCCAGCAGCCCGCTAGCCGGACTAGCGGGGGGGCATAATGAGCAGTTCTTC. This sequence encodes CASSPLAGLAGGHNEQFF.

The V gene is TRBV7-9, the J gene TRBJ2-7; 7 bases fit TRBD2. The CDR3 length is 16 residues. The V gene end was trimmed by 4 bases and the J gene end by 6 bases; junction bases not matched to a gene: 15. Germline lookup yields CDR1 SEHNR and CDR2 FQNEAQ (reference sequence). The chain's CDR3 is CASSSRALGGRGEQYF. The CDR3 DNA is TGTGCCAGCAGCTCCAGGGCGCTTGGCGGGAGAGGCGAGCAGTACTTC.

This chain connects TRBV4-1 to TRBJ1-1; D is perhaps TRBD1 (5 bases). This CDR3 region has 16 residues. CDR1 is MGHRA, CDR2 YSYEKL, per germline. V was shortened by 3 bases and J by 11 bases, with 25 bases between the two germline ends. The CDR3 here is CASSHPRDSSHAGAFF. CDR3 nucleotide sequence: TGCGCCAGCAGCCATCCGAGGGACTCGAGTCACGCGGGGGCTTTCTTT.

The chain combines TRBV7-8 with TRBJ1-5; D gene uncertain. Germline V gene data show CDR1 as SGHVS and CDR2 as FQNEAQ. The V gene lost 3 bases and the J gene lost 3 bases, with 15 bases spanning the gap. The CDR3 is 16 residues long. The chain's CDR3 is CASSLEEGYYNQPQHF. As DNA, the CDR3 is TGTGCCAGCAGCTTGGAAGAGGGTTATTACAATCAGCCCCAGCATTTT. The full variable domain, its missing parts supplied by reference TRBV7-8 and TRBJ1-5, is GAGVSQSPRYKVAKRGQDVALRCDPISGHVSLFWYQQALGQGPEFLTYFQNEAQLDKSGLPSDRFFAERPEGSVSTLKIQRTQQEDSAVYLCASSLEEGYYNQPQHFGDGTRLSIL.

V usage is TRBV18 and J usage is TRBJ1-1; 8 nucleotides agree with TRBD1. The germline V gene encodes CDR1 KGHSH and CDR2 LQKENI. The V and J ends lost 6 bases and 3 bases, in that order; junction bases with no gene match: 3. The CDR3 extends over 13 amino acids. This CDR3 reads CASSQQGDTEAFF. In DNA, the CDR3 is TGTGCCAGCTCTCAACAGGGGGACACTGAAGCTTTCTTT.

The chain employs TRBV7-9 and TRBJ2-7, with unresolved D. Germline CDR1 SEHNR, CDR2 FQNEAQ (reference sequence). V shed 1 base and J shed 10 bases, with 8 bases lying between them. The CDR3 loop spans 11 amino acids. CDR3 nucleotides: TGTGCCAGCAGCTTAGGAGGCTTCCAGTACTTC. Its protein product is CASSLGGFQYF.

In the case of this clone: The junction differs from germline at one of its ends, possibly a read error. The chain employs TRBV13 and TRBJ2-7; the match to TRBD2 covers 8 bases. The CDR3 has 20 amino acids. In germline, CDR1 is PRHDT, CDR2 FYEKMQ (reference sequence). The CDR3: CANSSSKLHYGLAETYEQYF. The CDR3 DNA sequence: TGTGCCAACAGCTCGAGCAAACTCCACTACGGACTAGCTGAAACCTACGAGCAGTACTTC.

Notes on this clone: A junction boundary mismatches the germline segment, possibly from a read error. The chain joins TRBV27 to TRBJ1-1; D is undetermined. CDR1 is MNHEY and CDR2 is SMNVEV in the germline V gene (reference sequence). This CDR3 is built from 12 residues. The CDR3 nucleotides read TGCGCCCTTCCAGGTATCGCCACTGAAGCTTTCTTT. This translates into CALPGIATEAFF.

V gene TRBV6-5 combines with J gene TRBJ1-5, with 9 bases fitting TRBD1. The CDR3 spans 14 residues. The V and J ends lost 5 bases and 5 bases, in that order; junction bases with no gene match: 4. Germline CDR1 and CDR2: MNHEY and SVGAGI. This CDR3 reads CASSPRQGDQPQHF. For the CDR3, the DNA is TGTGCCAGCAGTCCCCGACAGGGGGATCAGCCCCAGCATTTT.

This clone showed up just once. This chain links TRBV7-9 with TRBJ1-4; 7 nucleotides align to TRBD1. This CDR3 region has 15 residues. Losses at the gene ends were 5 bases for V and 8 bases for J; bases not matched to a gene: 11. Germline V lookup: CDR1 SEHNR, CDR2 FQNEAQ (reference sequence). CDR3 in amino acids: CASSPQDRAFEKLFF. Written as DNA, the CDR3 is TGTGCCAGCAGCCCCCAAGACAGGGCGTTCGAAAAACTGTTTTTT.

The V and J genes are TRBV25-1 and TRBJ1-4; D remains ambiguous. This CDR3 is 15 amino acids long. V lost 3 bases and J lost 8, with 16 bases in between. CDR1 and CDR2 from the germline V gene are MGHDK and SYGVNS. CDR3 DNA: TGTGCCAGCAGTGACGGAGGCGGCTATGGGGAAAAACTGTTTTTT. Amino acids: CASSDGGGYGEKLFF.

This rearrangement joins TRBV7-8 to TRBJ1-5; tentatively, D is TRBD1 (6 bases). Germline loops: CDR1 SGHVS, CDR2 FQNEAQ. The ends were cut back, 7 bases at V and 10 bases at J, with 17 bases in the middle. CDR3 length: 13 amino acids. As DNA, the CDR3 is TGTGCCAGCAATGGGGGCCCACTCCAACCCCAGCATTTT. Amino acid sequence: CASNGGPLQPQHF.

This clone was counted a few times. The chain has TRBV4-3 and TRBJ1-1; no clear D. V was trimmed by 2 bases and J by 4 bases, leaving 8 bases between them. Germline V gene sequence: CDR1 LGHNA, CDR2 YSLEER. The CDR3 runs to 13 residues. CDR3 sequence reads: CASSQTSRTEAFF. As DNA, the CDR3 is TGCGCCAGCAGCCAAACATCACGCACTGAAGCTTTCTTT.

This sequence joins TRBV19 and TRBJ2-1; TRBD1 matches 9 bases. The CDR3 is 12 amino acids. The V segment lost 5 bases and the J segment 10 bases; nucleotides outside the gene matches: 3. Per the germline V gene, CDR1 is LNHDA and CDR2 is SQIVND (reference sequence). This CDR3 is CASSYRGPEQFF. The CDR3 region has the DNA TGTGCCAGTAGTTACAGGGGGCCGGAGCAGTTCTTC. The whole variable domain, filled in from reference TRBV19 and TRBJ2-1, reads DGGITQSPKYLFRKEGQNVTLSCEQNLNHDAMYWYRQDPGQGLRLIYYSQIVNDFQKGDIAEGYSVSREKKESFPLTVTSAQKNPTAFYLCASSYRGPEQFFGPGTRLTVL.

The V call is TRBV4-1, the J call TRBJ1-1; 7 bases agree with TRBD1. The length of the CDR3 is 14 residues. Germline trimming cut 2 bases from V and 4 bases from J; bases unmatched to any gene: 4. The germline V gene has CDR1 MGHRA and CDR2 YSYEKL. CDR3 loop: CASSQIGGGTEAFF. CDR3 sequence (DNA): TGCGCCAGCAGCCAAATAGGGGGCGGCACTGAAGCTTTCTTT.

This chain links TRBV6-4 with TRBJ2-5; 7 bases fit TRBD2. The DNA matches TRBJ2-7 better at its end, which makes the J call doubtful. The germline CDR1 and CDR2 sequences are MRHNA and SNTAGT. The CDR3 extends over 15 amino acids. CDR3 bases: TGTGCCAGCGCCCAGGAAGCGGGGAGCTCCTACGAGCAGTACTTC. Encoded protein: CASAQEAGSSYEQYF.